This T cell receptor beta chain was documented in a study of molecular identifiers for immune sequencing clone quantification. The germline gives CDR1 SEHNR, CDR2 FQNEAQ (reference sequence). The CDR3 has 15 residues. V gave up 4 bases and J gave up 4 bases; unmatched junction bases: 8. As CD8+CD4-CCR7+CD45RA+ cells, naive CD8 T cells were sorted. TCRdb re-called the PCR reads through MiXCR, storing one row per CDR3 protein. The sample holds roughly 630,000 distinct CDR3 sequences, roughly 27% seen once. Findings and limits, study-wide: Highly expanded clones may be undercounted when identical TCR molecules share barcodes. Among effectors, clones above 20 RNA copies held over 99% of molecules; among naive cells, under 1%.

This clonotype has a count of ten or more. Its antigen is not known. This chain joins TRBV7-9 and TRBJ2-5; TRBD1 matches at 8 bases. The sequence derives from a human donor in good health. Some libraries in this study had Jurkat cell RNA spiked in. Sequencing used naive CD8+ T cells from blood, with Jurkat cell RNA spiked in. Regarding subset: FACS-sorted CD8+CD4-CCR7+CD45RA+ naive T cells. The CDR3, as DNA: TGTGCCAGCAGCTATTCCCCAGGGGGCCCAGAGACCCAGTACTTC. As protein: CASSYSPGGPETQYF.